Shown below are 30 T cell receptor beta chains from a single sample sequenced in a study of T-cell memory formation after mild COVID-19. TCRdb redid the calling of the 5' RACE reads with MiXCR, one entry per CDR3 protein. Of hundreds of thousands of distinct CDR3 sequences in the sample, approximately 19% were seen once. Sequenced sample: PBMCs or a T cell subset sorted from them (not recorded which). Receptors originate from a young man who had mild COVID-19 (a few samples of this study predate the infection). Cell type and time point are not known.

This clonotype was recorded only once. The J gene is TRBJ2-7, the V gene TRBV5-1; 9 bases match TRBD2. Trimming removed 8 bases from V and 4 bases from J; junction bases left unmatched: 7. Germline V gene sequence: CDR1 SGHRS, CDR2 YFSETQ. There are 13 residues in the CDR3. CDR3 loop: CASSGTSFYEQYF. In nucleotides, the CDR3 is TGCGCCAGTTCCGGGACTAGCTTTTACGAGCAGTACTTC.

In the case of this clonotype: A much bigger clone sits one base away, suggesting this may be a read error. The chain uses TRBV7-2 and TRBJ1-6; the D is unclear. V dropped 5 bases and J dropped 0 bases, with 8 bases sitting between them. Germline V CDR1 and CDR2: SGHTA, FQGNSA. This CDR3 has 15 residues. The CDR3: CASSTQSSYNSPLHF. The CDR3 DNA is TGTGCCAGCAGCACCCAGAGCTCCTATAATTCACCCCTCCACTTT.

J is TRBJ2-2 and V is TRBV10-3; possibly TRBD1 or TRBD2 for D (5 bases each). From germline, CDR1 is ENHRY and CDR2 SYGVKD. Trimming took off 8 bases at V and 8 bases at J, with 9 bases between the two ends. The CDR3 is made up of 11 amino acids. The CDR3 reads CAIEGRGELFF. For the CDR3, the DNA is TGTGCCATCGAGGGGAGAGGGGAGCTGTTTTTT.

The chain recombines TRBV6-2 or TRBV6-3 with TRBJ2-7, with a tentative D call TRBD2 (6 bases). V was shortened by 2 bases and J by 3 bases, with 14 bases between the two germline ends. Germline V gives CDR1 MNHEY, CDR2 SVGEGT. The CDR3 spans 15 residues. The CDR3 DNA follows: TGTGCCAGCAGTTACGGGGGGACGCTCAACTACGAGCAGTACGTC. Its protein is CASSYGGTLNYEQYV.

V and J are TRBV24-1 and TRBJ2-4, with D possibly TRBD2 on 5 matching bases. CDR3 length equals 15 residues. V gave up 0 bases and J gave up 2 bases, with 7 bases separating them. The germline CDR1 and CDR2 sequences are KGHDR and SFDVKD. DNA of the CDR3: TGTGCCACCAGTGATTTGGAGGGCCCCAAAAACATTCAGTACTTC. It is translated as CATSDLEGPKNIQYF.

The chain is built from TRBV5-6 and TRBJ2-3, with TRBD2 matching over 10 bases. Trimming removed 2 bases from V and 8 bases from J; junction bases left unmatched: 5. CDR3 size: 14 residues. CDR1 is SGHDT and CDR2 is YYEEEE in the germline V gene. Here the CDR3 reads CASSFSGGRSTQYF. For the CDR3, the DNA is TGTGCCAGCAGCTTTAGCGGGGGGCGTAGTACGCAGTATTTT. The whole variable domain, remainder taken from reference TRBV5-6 and TRBJ2-3, is DAGVTQSPTHLIKTRGQQVTLRCSPKSGHDTVSWYQQALGQGPQFIFQYYEEEERQRGNFPDRFSGHQFPNYSSELNVNALLLGDSALYLCASSFSGGRSTQYFGPGTRLTVL.

There are a few counts of this clonotype. The chain employs TRBV11-2 and TRBJ1-1; D not resolved. With 7 bases removed from V and 6 bases from J, the gap between germline ends came to 18 bases. This CDR3 region has 14 residues. Germline CDR1 is SGHAT and CDR2 is FQNNGV. CDR3 nucleotides: TGTGCCAGCACCCATAAACAGTTCTTGGCTGAAGCTTTCTTT. Amino acid sequence: CASTHKQFLAEAFF.

This clonotype appeared a few times. V and J are TRBV2 and TRBJ2-5; D uncertain. There are 14 residues in the CDR3. CDR1 SNHLY and CDR2 FYNNEI come from the germline V gene. Trimming removed 6 bases at V and 5 bases at J, with 16 bases between. CDR3 sequence reads: CASSKEVPWETQYF. The CDR3 nucleotides are TGTGCCAGCAGCAAAGAGGTGCCTTGGGAGACCCAGTACTTC.

V gene TRBV28 combines with J gene TRBJ2-3; maybe TRBD1 (5 bases). Germline V gene data show CDR1 as MDHEN and CDR2 as SYDVKM. The germline V and J ends were trimmed by 7 bases and 1 base, with 12 bases remaining between them. The CDR3 loop spans 14 amino acids. CDR3 in DNA: TGTGCCAGCATCCAGGGTGGTGGCACAGATACGCAGTATTTT. The encoded protein is CASIQGGGTDTQYF.

This chain links TRBV6-5 with TRBJ2-1; 15 nucleotides agree with TRBD2. Losses at the gene ends were 6 bases for V and 10 bases for J; bases not matched to a gene: 4. This CDR3 comprises 14 residues. The germline V gene has CDR1 MNHEY and CDR2 SVGAGI. CDR3 DNA sequence: TGTGCCAGCAGGTGGACTAGCGGGGGGGCCGAGCAGTTCTTC. This encodes CASRWTSGGAEQFF.

J is TRBJ2-5 and V is TRBV5-1; possible D gene TRBD1, 5 bases. CDR1 SGHRS and CDR2 YFSETQ come from the germline V gene. The CDR3 contains 14 residues. V was trimmed by 4 bases and J by 1 base, leaving 11 bases between them. CDR3 nucleotide sequence: TGCGCCAGCAGCGGTCAAGGGGCCCAAGAGACCCAGTACTTC. Residues: CASSGQGAQETQYF.

For the CDR3, the DNA is TGCGCCAGCAGCTGGACAGGGGGCCTGAACACTGAAGCTTTCTTT. Translation gives CASSWTGGLNTEAFF. The chain uses TRBV5-1 and TRBJ1-1; TRBD1 matches 11 bases. V gave up 3 bases and J gave up 0 bases; unmatched junction bases: 1. Germline assignment: CDR1 SGHRS and CDR2 YFSETQ. The CDR3 is 15 amino acids.

The chain combines TRBV15 with TRBJ2-3; weak D call: TRBD1 (6 bases). This CDR3 is built from 17 residues. V was pared by 3 bases and J by 4 bases, with 20 bases between. Germline V CDR1 and CDR2: LNHNV, YYDKDF (reference sequence). CDR3 sequence: CATSRGFGGGQPDTQYF. CDR3 nucleotide sequence: TGTGCCACCAGCAGGGGGTTCGGTGGGGGCCAGCCAGATACGCAGTATTTT.

This clonotype was detected only a few times. The J gene is TRBJ2-7, the V gene TRBV7-2; the D gene could be TRBD1 or TRBD2 (5 bases each). Germline V gives CDR1 SGHTA, CDR2 FQGNSA. V lost 0 bases, J lost 6 bases, and 15 bases lay in between. The CDR3 is 15 amino acids. CDR3 residues: CASSLAGAPPTEQYF. CDR3 DNA sequence: TGTGCCAGCAGCTTAGCCGGGGCACCACCGACCGAGCAGTACTTC.

The gene calls are TRBV12-3 or TRBV12-4 and TRBJ2-6; no reliable D call. CDR3 length equals 18 residues. V lost 2 bases, J lost 4 bases, and 18 bases lay in between. The CDR3 reads CASSLPLGWGSGANVLTF. CDR3 nucleotides: TGTGCCAGCAGTTTACCCCTGGGTTGGGGATCCGGGGCCAACGTCCTGACTTTC.

The table lists this clonotype with many counts. The chain has TRBV11-2 and TRBJ2-5; 9 positions agree with TRBD2. Germline CDR1 is SGHAT and CDR2 is FQNNGV. This CDR3 has 14 amino acids. V lost 5 bases, J lost 5 bases, and 6 bases stayed unmatched. In DNA, the CDR3 is TGTGCCAGCAGCCCCGCGGGAGGGAGGGAGACCCAGTACTTC. Translation: CASSPAGGRETQYF.

The gene calls are TRBV12-5 and TRBJ2-2; possibly TRBD1 or TRBD2 for D (5 bases each). Germline CDR1 LGHNT, CDR2 FRNRAP. Trimming took off 0 bases at V and 5 bases at J, with 10 bases between the two ends. This CDR3 spans 15 amino acids. CDR3 in amino acids: CASGLVLGVTGELFF. The CDR3 nucleotides read TGTGCTAGTGGTTTGGTACTGGGGGTAACCGGGGAGCTGTTTTTT.

This clonotype was counted a few times. The chain is built from TRBV18 and TRBJ2-5, with D maybe TRBD1 (5 bases). V was clipped by 2 bases and J by 5 bases, with 15 bases between them. Germline CDR1 is KGHSH and CDR2 is LQKENI. The CDR3 length is 15 residues. This chain's CDR3 is CASSPGQGPGETQYF. DNA of the CDR3: TGTGCCAGCTCACCAGGGCAGGGCCCAGGGGAGACCCAGTACTTC. The full variable domain, in which reference TRBV18 and TRBJ2-5 provide the parts outside the CDR3, is NAGVMQNPRHLVRRRGQEARLRCSPMKGHSHVYWYRQLPEEGLKFMVYLQKENIIDESGMPKERFSAEFPKEGPSILRIQQVVRGDSAAYFCASSPGQGPGETQYFGPGTRLLVL.

There are many counts of this clonotype. This chain connects TRBV2 to TRBJ2-3; 10 bases fit TRBD1. The CDR3 is 15 residues long. Per the germline V gene, CDR1 is SNHLY and CDR2 is FYNNEI. Trimming took 6 bases from V and 6 from J; bases not matched to a gene: 9. The CDR3 is CASRGDRGSGDTQYF. The DNA for the CDR3 is TGTGCCAGCAGGGGGGACAGGGGATCCGGGGATACGCAGTATTTT.

The chain carries TRBV11-2 and TRBJ1-3; the D is unclear. Trimming stripped 2 bases from V and 4 bases from J, with 12 bases between. The CDR3 has 15 amino acids. The germline V gene encodes CDR1 SGHAT and CDR2 FQNNGV. The DNA for the CDR3 is TGTGCCAGCAGCTTAATTGGCGATCTCGGAAACACCATATATTTT. Protein: CASSLIGDLGNTIYF. Full variable domain (remainder filled in from reference TRBV11-2 and TRBJ1-3): EAGVAQSPRYKIIEKRQSVAFWCNPISGHATLYWYQQILGQGPKLLIQFQNNGVVDDSQLPKDRFSAERLKGVDSTLKIQPAKLEDSAVYLCASSLIGDLGNTIYFGEGSWLTVV.

This clonotype was picked up many times. The V call is TRBV7-3, the J call TRBJ2-1; 7 bases fit TRBD2. The CDR3 sequence is 15 residues long. Trimming took 3 bases from V and 1 from J; bases not matched to a gene: 3. Germline lookup yields CDR1 SGHTA and CDR2 FQGTGA. The CDR3: CASSLAGASYNEQFF. The CDR3 nucleotides are TGTGCCAGCAGCTTGGCGGGAGCTTCCTACAATGAGCAGTTCTTC.

The chain links TRBV5-5 to TRBJ2-2; D tentatively reads TRBD1 or TRBD2 (6 bases each). Germline CDR1 SGHKS, CDR2 YYEKEE (reference sequence). The CDR3 loop spans 15 amino acids. V was trimmed by 4 bases and J by 6 bases, leaving 16 bases between them. The CDR3 spells CASSPGDRSSGELFF. CDR3 DNA sequence: TGTGCCAGCAGCCCGGGAGACAGGTCCTCCGGGGAGCTGTTTTTT.

The sample holds a few counts of this clonotype. The chain combines TRBV12-3 or TRBV12-4 with TRBJ2-2; D unclear. The CDR3 runs 11 residues. V lost 11 bases and J lost 6, with 10 bases in between. CDR3 region: CASDSAGELFF. The DNA of the CDR3 is TGTGCCTCCGATTCGGCCGGGGAGCTGTTTTTT.

This clonotype was picked up a small number of times. The genes are TRBV12-5 and TRBJ1-6, with D hard to call. This CDR3 has 14 amino acids. Trimming left V 6 bases short and J 10 bases short, with 16 bases between. Looked up from germline, CDR1 is LGHNT and CDR2 is FRNRAP. CDR3 nucleotide sequence: TGTGCTAGTGGGGCAAGCCGGGAACCGTCACCCCTCCACTTT. Translated: CASGASREPSPLHF. The variable domain in full, completed from reference TRBV12-5 and TRBJ1-6, reads DARVTQTPRHKVTEMGQEVTMRCQPILGHNTVFWYRQTMMQGLELLAYFRNRAPLDDSGMPKDRFSAEMPDATLATLKIQPSEPRDSAVYFCASGASREPSPLHFGNGTRLTVT.

This clonotype was observed a few times. V gene TRBV6-6 combines with J gene TRBJ2-3; maybe TRBD2 (6 bases). Trimming removed 4 bases at V and 2 bases at J, with 13 bases between. In germline, CDR1 is MNHNY, CDR2 SVGAGI (reference sequence). This CDR3 comprises 15 residues. In nucleotides, the CDR3 is TGTGCCAGCAGTTCCCTCGGGGGAAACACAGATACGCAGTATTTT. As protein: CASSSLGGNTDTQYF.

This clonotype was recorded a few times. The chain combines TRBV25-1 with TRBJ2-7; D not resolved. Germline CDR1 and CDR2: MGHDK and SYGVNS. The CDR3 extends over 13 amino acids. The V and J ends lost 5 bases and 5 bases respectively, with 13 bases between them. CDR3 sequence reads: CASSTPAAHEQYF. The CDR3 region has the DNA TGTGCCAGCAGTACTCCGGCCGCTCACGAGCAGTACTTC.

The chain carries TRBV7-8 and TRBJ2-2; D might be TRBD1 (6 bases). V was trimmed by 0 bases and J by 3 bases, leaving 14 bases between them. Germline V gene sequence: CDR1 SGHVS, CDR2 FQNEAQ. This CDR3 region has 17 residues. In DNA form, the CDR3 reads TGTGCCAGCAGCTTAGCGGCCGAGGGGGTCCACACCGGGGAGCTGTTTTTT. Its translation is CASSLAAEGVHTGELFF. Combining the CDR3 with reference TRBV7-8 and TRBJ2-2 gives the whole variable domain GAGVSQSPRYKVAKRGQDVALRCDPISGHVSLFWYQQALGQGPEFLTYFQNEAQLDKSGLPSDRFFAERPEGSVSTLKIQRTQQEDSAVYLCASSLAAEGVHTGELFFGEGSRLTVL.

The chain joins TRBV6-1 to TRBJ1-5, with D perhaps matching TRBD1 (5 bases). Germline V gives CDR1 MNHNS, CDR2 SASEGT. The CDR3 has 15 residues. V dropped 1 base and J dropped 9 bases, with 16 bases sitting between them. The CDR3 sequence is CASSEVRTPRGPQHF. For the CDR3, the DNA is TGTGCCAGCAGTGAAGTCAGGACACCCCGAGGGCCCCAGCATTTT.

The CDR3 region has the DNA TGTGCCAGCAGCTTAGAAGGGACAGGGTTCCGCGAGCAGTACGTC. Protein sequence: CASSLEGTGFREQYV. The rearrangement links TRBV7-2 to TRBJ2-7; 9 bases map to TRBD1. Germline trimming cut 1 base from V and 6 bases from J; bases unmatched to any gene: 7. The CDR3 runs 15 residues. Per germline, CDR1 SGHTA and CDR2 FQGNSA.

The chain employs TRBV7-2 and TRBJ1-1; D remains ambiguous. Trimming left V 3 bases short and J 0 bases short, with 8 bases between. Germline V gene sequence: CDR1 SGHTA, CDR2 FQGNSA. CDR3 length: 14 amino acids. CDR3 in DNA: TGTGCCAGCAGCTTCGTAGGAATGAACACTGAAGCTTTCTTT. Translation: CASSFVGMNTEAFF.